The rows below give T cell receptor beta chains drawn from one sample of a study of control samples from healthy donors and cancer patients. TCRdb keeps only in-frame clones here, not all; method: immunoSEQ multiplex PCR. The table has 150,000 to 200,000 clones, roughly 94% seen once; the top ten hold under 8.5%. The sample was blood. Receptors originate from a woman aged 40 to 50 in good health. CDR3s include the opening cysteine and the closing phenylalanine or tryptophan.

v_call: TRBV6-5; cdr3_length: 14; j_call: TRBJ1-6; cdr3_aa: CASSLGVRDSPLHF
v_call: TRBV7-3; cdr3_length: 13; j_call: TRBJ1-1; cdr3_aa: CASSHDRETEAFF
v_call: TRBV7-2; cdr3_length: 13; j_call: TRBJ1-2; cdr3_aa: CASSPRNAYGYTF
v_call: TRBV5-6; cdr3_length: 16; j_call: TRBJ1-5; cdr3_aa: CASSLGTGIGDQPQHF
v_call: TRBV5-1; cdr3_length: 17; j_call: TRBJ1-3; cdr3_aa: CASSLGQGRNSGNTIYF
v_call: TRBV11-2; cdr3_length: 14; j_call: TRBJ2-5; cdr3_aa: CATSSPGGWETQYF
v_call: TRBV6-2/TRBV6-3; cdr3_length: 15; j_call: TRBJ1-5; cdr3_aa: CASSTRDRGGQPQHF
v_call: TRBV6-5; cdr3_length: 15; j_call: TRBJ2-5; cdr3_aa: CASSYRTGIQETQYF
v_call: TRBV6-5; cdr3_length: 15; j_call: TRBJ1-1; cdr3_aa: CASSYFGGRDTEAFF
v_call: TRBV5-1; cdr3_length: 13; j_call: TRBJ1-2; cdr3_aa: CASSAKGDYGYTF
v_call: TRBV9; cdr3_length: 14; j_call: TRBJ1-1; cdr3_aa: CASSPLVRGSEAFF
v_call: TRBV19; cdr3_length: 11; j_call: TRBJ2-7; cdr3_aa: CASSSGNEQYF
v_call: TRBV7-2; cdr3_length: 15; j_call: TRBJ2-7; cdr3_aa: CASSLTGGLTYEQYF
v_call: TRBV19; cdr3_length: 12; j_call: TRBJ1-2; cdr3_aa: CASSLENYGYTF
v_call: TRBV5-1; cdr3_length: 15; j_call: TRBJ1-2; cdr3_aa: CASSVRTGGDYGYTF